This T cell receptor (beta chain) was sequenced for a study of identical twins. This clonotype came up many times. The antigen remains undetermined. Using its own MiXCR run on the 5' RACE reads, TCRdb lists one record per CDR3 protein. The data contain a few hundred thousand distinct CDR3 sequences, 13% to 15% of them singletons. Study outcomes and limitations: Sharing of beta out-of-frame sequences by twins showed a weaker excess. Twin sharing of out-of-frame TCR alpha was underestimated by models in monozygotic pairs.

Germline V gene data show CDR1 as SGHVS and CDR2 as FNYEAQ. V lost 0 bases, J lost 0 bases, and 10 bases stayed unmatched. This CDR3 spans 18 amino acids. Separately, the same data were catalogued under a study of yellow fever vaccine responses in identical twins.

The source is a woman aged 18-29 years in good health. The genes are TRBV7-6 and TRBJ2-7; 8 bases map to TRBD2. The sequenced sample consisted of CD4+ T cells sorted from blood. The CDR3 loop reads CASSLAISSGGISYEQYF. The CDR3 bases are TGTGCCAGCAGCTTAGCGATTTCGAGCGGGGGCATCTCCTACGAGCAGTACTTC.